This T cell receptor beta chain was obtained from a study of CD8+ T cells in alopecia areata. cDNA serving as the sequencing template came from extracted, reverse transcribed RNA. This table comes from immunoSEQ multiplex PCR, and its TCRdb copy is limited to in-frame clones, with some not included. The sample holds tens of thousands of clones, nearly 55% seen once. This clone was detected only a few times. CD4+ cells belonging to 4 to 6 patients, who were in the biomarker study, were further sorted into CD25+CD127- cells. CDR3 length: 15 residues. After removal of 3 bases from V and 2 bases from J, the junction contained 4 bases not matched to a gene. The germline V gene encodes CDR1 MDHEN and CDR2 SYDVKM.

V gene TRBV28 combines with J gene TRBJ2-7; 10 nucleotides align to TRBD2. Material for sequencing was CD4+ Tregs sorted from blood. The TCR originated in a human donor with alopecia areata. In DNA, the CDR3 is TGTGCCAGCAGTTTCCCCGGGACTAGCGCCTACGAGCAGTACTTC. It translates to CASSFPGTSAYEQYF. Full variable domain (missing parts from reference TRBV28 and TRBJ2-7): DVKVTQSSRYLVKRTGEKVFLECVQDMDHENMFWYRQDPGLGLRLIYFSYDVKMKEKGDIPEGYSVSREKKERFSLILESASTNQTSMYLCASSFPGTSAYEQYFGPGTRLTVT.